The 13 T cell receptor beta chains below all came from one sample that was sequenced in a study of T cells in Graves' hyperthyroidism and ophthalmopathy. Authors of the study amplified TCR beta CDR3 regions from RNA transcripts. The HTBI primer set was used in a first-round RT-PCR of the TCR CDR3. Using its own MiXCR run on the multiplex PCR reads, TCRdb lists one record per CDR3 protein. Found here are approximately 400,000 distinct CDR3 sequences, approximately 15% of them singletons; the top ten hold 9.5% to 12%. Sequencing used blood. These receptors were collected from a woman aged 60-75 years with Graves' hyperthyroidism.

This clonotype was observed many times. The chain employs TRBV12-3 or TRBV12-4 and TRBJ2-7, with D tentatively TRBD1 (6 bases). V lost 2 bases and J 1 base, leaving 15 bases between the germline ends. CDR3 length equals 16 residues. The CDR3 protein is CASSLRVGGLSYEQYF. The CDR3 region has the DNA TGTGCCAGCAGTTTACGGGTAGGGGGTCTTTCCTACGAGCAGTACTTC.

This clonotype appeared many times. This sequence joins TRBV30 and TRBJ1-5; D is ambiguous. Germline V gene data show CDR1 as GTSNPN and CDR2 as SVGIG (reference sequence). Trimming pared 2 bases from V and 2 bases from J, leaving 10 bases between. This CDR3 is 14 amino acids long. The CDR3 loop is CAWSTLDGNQPQHF. CDR3 nucleotide sequence: TGTGCCTGGAGTACGTTGGACGGCAATCAGCCCCAGCATTTT. The full variable domain, with the rest looked up from reference TRBV30 and TRBJ1-5, is SQTIHQWPATLVQPVGSPLSLECTVEGTSNPNLYWYRQAAGRGLQLLFYSVGIGQISSEVPQNLSASRPQDRQFILSSKKLLLSDSGFYLCAWSTLDGNQPQHFGDGTRLSIL.

The table lists this clonotype with a few counts. The rearrangement joins TRBV4-1 to TRBJ1-1; D is undetermined. CDR1 and CDR2 (germline): MGHRA, YSYEKL. The CDR3 has 13 residues. The V gene lost 7 bases and the J gene lost 0 bases, with 9 bases spanning the gap. The CDR3 DNA follows: TGCGCCAGCAAGGAACGGGTGAACACTGAAGCTTTCTTT. Translation gives CASKERVNTEAFF.

This clonotype was seen many times. The V gene is TRBV2, the J gene TRBJ1-1; a possible D gene is TRBD1 (6 bases). Germline V CDR1 and CDR2: SNHLY, FYNNEI. The V end lost 3 bases, the J end lost 10 bases, and 18 bases lay between the germline ends. This CDR3 contains 14 residues. CDR3 sequence (DNA): TGTGCCAGCAGTGAGTCAGGGGTCATCTGGGTAGCTTTCTTT. Translated, it gives CASSESGVIWVAFF. Drawing the rest from reference TRBV2 and TRBJ1-1, the complete variable domain is EPEVTQTPSHQVTQMGQEVILRCVPISNHLYFYWYRQILGQKVEFLVSFYNNEISEKSEIFDDQFSVERPDGSNFTLKIRSTKLEDSAMYFCASSESGVIWVAFFGQGTRLTVV.

This clonotype was found many times. The chain couples TRBV29-1 to TRBJ2-5; the D call may be TRBD1 or TRBD2 (8 bases each). CDR1 and CDR2 (germline): SQVTM, ANQGSEA. Trimming took off 4 bases at V and 11 bases at J, with 20 bases between the two ends. The CDR3 runs 13 residues. CDR3 sequence: CSVAQRGTGGQYF. DNA of the CDR3: TGCAGCGTTGCCCAGCGGGGGACAGGAGGACAGTACTTC. The full variable domain, rest sourced from reference TRBV29-1 and TRBJ2-5, is SAVISQKPSRDICQRGTSLTIQCQVDSQVTMMFWYRQQPGQSLTLIATANQGSEATYESGFVIDKFPISRPNLTFSTLTVSNMSPEDSSIYLCSVAQRGTGGQYFGPGTRLLVL.

This clonotype showed up just a few times. The rearrangement uses TRBV7-3 and TRBJ2-3; tentatively, D is TRBD2 (5 bases). V dropped 2 bases and J dropped 3 bases, with 9 bases sitting between them. Germline V gene data show CDR1 as SGHTA and CDR2 as FQGTGA. This CDR3 spans 14 amino acids. CDR3 loop: CASSLLARTDTQYF. Written as DNA, the CDR3 is TGTGCCAGCAGCTTATTAGCGCGAACAGATACGCAGTATTTT.

Ten or more counts support this clonotype. One end of the junction varies from germline; a read error may be responsible. This chain uses TRBV7-9 with TRBJ2-1; the D gene could be TRBD1 or TRBD2 (5 bases each). The CDR3 contains 13 residues. CDR1 and CDR2 from the germline V gene are SEHNR and FQNEAQ (reference sequence). This CDR3 is CPTCGQGVGEQFF. The CDR3 nucleotides read TGCCCCACGTGCGGGCAAGGGGTAGGTGAGCAGTTCTTC.

This clonotype has a count of ten or more. This chain links TRBV18 with TRBJ1-5; tentative D call: TRBD1 (5 bases). The CDR3 contains 16 residues. From germline, CDR1 is KGHSH and CDR2 LQKENI. V gave up 2 bases and J gave up 6 bases, with 17 bases separating them. The CDR3 DNA reads TGTGCCAGCTCACCAGGGGGACCCGGTGGGGGTCAGCCCCAGCATTTT. Translation: CASSPGGPGGGQPQHF. The full variable domain, its missing parts supplied by reference TRBV18 and TRBJ1-5, is NAGVMQNPRHLVRRRGQEARLRCSPMKGHSHVYWYRQLPEEGLKFMVYLQKENIIDESGMPKERFSAEFPKEGPSILRIQQVVRGDSAAYFCASSPGGPGGGQPQHFGDGTRLSIL.

The chain carries TRBV18 and TRBJ2-7; TRBD1 or TRBD2 may be the D gene (5 bases each). V was trimmed by 2 bases and J by 1 base, leaving 12 bases between them. Germline loops: CDR1 KGHSH, CDR2 LQKENI. The CDR3 covers 15 residues. In DNA form, the CDR3 reads TGTGCCAGCTCACCAAAGTTTGGGGGTTCCTACGAGCAGTACTTC. The encoded protein is CASSPKFGGSYEQYF.

This clonotype occurred many times. The chain combines TRBV11-3 with TRBJ1-2, with 7 positions matching TRBD1. This CDR3 is built from 14 residues. V dropped 5 bases and J dropped 8; count of bases not matched to a gene: 11. The germline V gene encodes CDR1 SGHNT and CDR2 YENEEA. CDR3 sequence: CASSHGGGEEGYTF. DNA of the CDR3: TGTGCCAGCAGCCACGGAGGGGGCGAGGAGGGCTACACCTTC.

This clonotype was counted many times. The chain recombines TRBV13 with TRBJ1-1; D unresolved. This CDR3 has 15 residues. V dropped 0 bases and J dropped 7 bases, with 15 bases sitting between them. The germline V gene has CDR1 PRHDT and CDR2 FYEKMQ (reference sequence). The CDR3 DNA reads TGTGCCAGCAGCTTAGGCTTTAATGGAGGATTTGAAGCTTTCTTT. This sequence encodes CASSLGFNGGFEAFF.

This clonotype was seen many times. The chain combines TRBV7-8 with TRBJ1-6; 7 bases are shared with TRBD1. V was pared by 1 base and J by 10 bases, with 16 bases of the junction left unmatched. The CDR3 is 18 amino acids. Looked up from germline, CDR1 is SGHVS and CDR2 is FQNEAQ. CDR3 in DNA: TGTGCCAGCAGCTTAGATAGTAATCGTGAAGGGGGCCGGTCACCCCTCCACTTT. The encoded protein is CASSLDSNREGGRSPLHF. Together with reference TRBV7-8 and TRBJ1-6, the CDR3 gives the full variable domain: GAGVSQSPRYKVAKRGQDVALRCDPISGHVSLFWYQQALGQGPEFLTYFQNEAQLDKSGLPSDRFFAERPEGSVSTLKIQRTQQEDSAVYLCASSLDSNREGGRSPLHFGNGTRLTVT.

Worth noting for this clonotype: The junction departs from the called germline gene at one end, perhaps through a read error. The genes are TRBV20-1 and TRBJ1-4, with D unresolved. Germline CDR1 and CDR2: DFQATT and SNEGSKA (reference sequence). This CDR3 contains 12 residues. The DNA for the CDR3 is TGCAGTGCTGGGCCTGATAATGGAAAACTGTTTTTT. It is translated as CSAGPDNGKLFF.